A selection of T cell receptor beta chains follows, all from one sample in a study of blood T cell repertoires in COVID-19. TCRdb keeps only in-frame clones here, not all; method: immunoSEQ multiplex PCR. The sample includes 75,000 or so clones, around 84% of them seen just once. Input material: peripheral blood. These receptors were taken from a man aged 50-60 years with acute or convalescent COVID-19. CDR3s include the opening cysteine and the closing phenylalanine or tryptophan. Fields, in order: J gene, V gene, clone size, D gene, CDR3 DNA, CDR3 protein. D genes are given only for firm matches. Size values are once, few and many counts, or a class for expanded clones, and some rows have none.

J: TRBJ2-2; V: TRBV24-1; size: .; D: TRBD1; DNA: TGTGCCACCAGTGGGGGACAGGGGGTTTGGACCGGGGAGCTGTTTTTT; CDR3: CATSGGQGVWTGELFF
J: TRBJ2-5; V: TRBV19; size: .; D: .; DNA: TGTGCCAGTAGTACGAGCGGAGTTCAAGAGACCCAGTACTTC; CDR3: CASSTSGVQETQYF
J: TRBJ1-1; V: TRBV2; size: once; D: TRBD1; DNA: TGTGCCACCAATCCGGGACAGGGAAGCACTGAAGCTTTCTTT; CDR3: CATNPGQGSTEAFF
J: TRBJ2-1; V: TRBV19; size: .; D: .; DNA: TGTGCCAGTAGTATTAGGCGGGGGACATACAATGAGCAGTTCTTC; CDR3: CASSIRRGTYNEQFF
J: TRBJ2-1; V: TRBV5-1; size: .; D: TRBD1; DNA: TGCGCCAGCAGCTTTGACAGGGCGGTCGTCTACAATGAGCAGTTCTTC; CDR3: CASSFDRAVVYNEQFF
J: TRBJ1-6; V: TRBV7-6; size: .; D: .; DNA: TGTGCCAGCAGCTTCACAGGGTCCGCTAATTCACCCCTCCACTTT; CDR3: CASSFTGSANSPLHF
J: TRBJ2-1; V: TRBV4-2; size: few; D: TRBD2; DNA: TGTGCCAGCAGCCAAGAGACGGGGGGCTCCTACAATGAGCAGTTCTTC; CDR3: CASSQETGGSYNEQFF
J: TRBJ2-7; V: TRBV11-2; size: .; D: .; DNA: TGTGCCAGCAGTCCGCGGGACAGAGTCTCCTACGAGCAGTACTTC; CDR3: CASSPRDRVSYEQYF
J: TRBJ2-1; V: TRBV19; size: once; D: TRBD2; DNA: TGTGCCAGTAGTATCGGCGGGAGGGGGGTAAACAATGAGCAGTTCTTC; CDR3: CASSIGGRGVNNEQFF
J: TRBJ1-2; V: TRBV20-1; size: .; D: .; DNA: TGCAGTGCTAGTAGGGGGAGCTATGGCTACACCTTC; CDR3: CSASRGSYGYTF
J: TRBJ2-7; V: TRBV5-1; size: .; D: .; DNA: TGCGCCAGCAGCCCACAGGGAGCCTACGAGCAGTACTTC; CDR3: CASSPQGAYEQYF
J: TRBJ2-5; V: TRBV6-1; size: few; D: TRBD1; DNA: TGTGCCAGCAGTGAGGCAATGGGACAGCAAGAGACCCAGTACTTC; CDR3: CASSEAMGQQETQYF
J: TRBJ2-3; V: TRBV5-1; size: .; D: TRBD2; DNA: TGCGCCAGCAGCTTGGGGCCTAGGGCGGGAGGGACAGATACGCAGTATTTT; CDR3: CASSLGPRAGGTDTQYF
J: TRBJ1-4; V: TRBV11-3; size: .; D: .; DNA: TGTGCCAGCAGCTTCATGTCAACTAATGAAAAACTGTTTTTT; CDR3: CASSFMSTNEKLFF
J: TRBJ2-7; V: TRBV5-1; size: .; D: .; DNA: TGCGCCAGCAGCTTGGGGGGCCAGGAGGGAGGTGAGCAGTACTTC; CDR3: CASSLGGQEGGEQYF
J: TRBJ1-2; V: TRBV5-6; size: .; D: TRBD1; DNA: TGTGCCAGCAGCTGGACAGGGGGTTACTATGGCTACACCTTC; CDR3: CASSWTGGYYGYTF
J: TRBJ2-1; V: TRBV14; size: .; D: .; DNA: TGTGCCAGCAGCCAAGATAGATTTGTGCAGTTCTTC; CDR3: CASSQDRFVQFF
J: TRBJ1-6; V: TRBV4-1; size: .; D: .; DNA: TGCGCCAGCAGCCAAGAAGGGGGCTCCTATAATTCACCCCTCCACTTT; CDR3: CASSQEGGSYNSPLHF